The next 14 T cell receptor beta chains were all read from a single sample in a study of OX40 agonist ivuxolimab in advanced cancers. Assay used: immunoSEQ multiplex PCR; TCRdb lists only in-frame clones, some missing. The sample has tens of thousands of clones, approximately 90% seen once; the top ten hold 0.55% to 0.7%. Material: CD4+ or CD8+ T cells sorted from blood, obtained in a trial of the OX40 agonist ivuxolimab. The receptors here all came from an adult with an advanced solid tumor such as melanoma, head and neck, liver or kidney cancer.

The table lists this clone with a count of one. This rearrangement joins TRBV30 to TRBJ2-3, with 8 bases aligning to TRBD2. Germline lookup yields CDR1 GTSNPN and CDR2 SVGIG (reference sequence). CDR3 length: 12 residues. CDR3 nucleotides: TGTCGAGCGGGAGTATTAACAGATACGCAGTATTTT. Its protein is CRAGVLTDTQYF.

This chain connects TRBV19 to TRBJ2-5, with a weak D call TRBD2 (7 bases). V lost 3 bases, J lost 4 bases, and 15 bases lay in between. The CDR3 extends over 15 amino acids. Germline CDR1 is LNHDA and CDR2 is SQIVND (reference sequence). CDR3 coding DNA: TGTGCCAGTAGTATCCTGAACAGGGAGGGAGAGACCCAGTACTTC. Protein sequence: CASSILNREGETQYF.

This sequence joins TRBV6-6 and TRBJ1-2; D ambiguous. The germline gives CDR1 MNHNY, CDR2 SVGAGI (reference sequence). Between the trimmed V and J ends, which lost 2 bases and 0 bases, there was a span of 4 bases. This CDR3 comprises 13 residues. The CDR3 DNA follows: TGTGCCAGCAGTTACGAACCTAACTATGGCTACACCTTC. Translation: CASSYEPNYGYTF.

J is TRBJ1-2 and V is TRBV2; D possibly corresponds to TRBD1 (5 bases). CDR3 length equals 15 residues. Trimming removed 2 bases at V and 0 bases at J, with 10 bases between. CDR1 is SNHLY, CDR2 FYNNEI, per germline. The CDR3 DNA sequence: TGTGCCAGCAGTGAACAGGGCCCAGCTAACTATGGCTACACCTTC. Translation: CASSEQGPANYGYTF.

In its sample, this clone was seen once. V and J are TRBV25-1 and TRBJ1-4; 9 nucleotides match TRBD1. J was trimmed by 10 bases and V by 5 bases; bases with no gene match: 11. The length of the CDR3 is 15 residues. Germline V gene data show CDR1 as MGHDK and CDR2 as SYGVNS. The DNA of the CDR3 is TGTGCCAGCAGTTTGGATACAGGGGGCGGGAGAAAACTGTTTTTT. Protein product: CASSLDTGGGRKLFF.

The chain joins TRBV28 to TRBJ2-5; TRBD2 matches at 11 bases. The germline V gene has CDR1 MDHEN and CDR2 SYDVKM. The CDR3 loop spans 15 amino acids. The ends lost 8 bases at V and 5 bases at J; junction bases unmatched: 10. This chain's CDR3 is CASGLTSGVRETQYF. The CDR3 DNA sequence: TGTGCCAGCGGGTTGACTAGCGGGGTTAGGGAGACCCAGTACTTC.

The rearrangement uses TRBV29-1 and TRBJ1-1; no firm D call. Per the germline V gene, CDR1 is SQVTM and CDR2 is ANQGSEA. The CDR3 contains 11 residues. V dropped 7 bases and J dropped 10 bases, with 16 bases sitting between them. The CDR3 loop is CSGQDDLGAFF. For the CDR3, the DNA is TGCAGCGGTCAGGACGACTTGGGAGCTTTCTTT. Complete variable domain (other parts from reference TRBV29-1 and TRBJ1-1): SAVISQKPSRDICQRGTSLTIQCQVDSQVTMMFWYRQQPGQSLTLIATANQGSEATYESGFVIDKFPISRPNLTFSTLTVSNMSPEDSSIYLCSGQDDLGAFFGQGTRLTVV.

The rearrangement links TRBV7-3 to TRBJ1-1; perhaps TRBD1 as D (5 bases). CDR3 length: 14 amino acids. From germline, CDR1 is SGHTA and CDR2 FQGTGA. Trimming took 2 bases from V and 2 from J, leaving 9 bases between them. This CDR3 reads CASSLGGFNTEAFF. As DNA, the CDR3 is TGTGCCAGCAGCTTAGGGGGATTTAACACTGAAGCTTTCTTT.

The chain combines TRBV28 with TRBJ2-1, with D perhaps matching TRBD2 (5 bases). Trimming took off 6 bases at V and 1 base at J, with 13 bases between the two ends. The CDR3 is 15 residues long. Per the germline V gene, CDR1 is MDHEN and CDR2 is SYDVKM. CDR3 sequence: CASRGVRTSYNEQFF. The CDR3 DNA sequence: TGTGCCAGCAGAGGAGTCAGGACTTCCTACAATGAGCAGTTCTTC.

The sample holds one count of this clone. The CDR3 bases are TGTGCCAGCAGCGCACGGAACACTAGCGGGAGGGCCGCCGGGGAGCTGTTTTTT. Translated, it gives CASSARNTSGRAAGELFF. V and J are TRBV7-9 and TRBJ2-2; 13 positions match TRBD2. In germline, CDR1 is SEHNR, CDR2 FQNEAQ (reference sequence). The ends lost 5 bases at V and 6 bases at J; junction bases unmatched: 12. This CDR3 is 18 amino acids long.

DNA for the CDR3: TGTGCCAGCAGCTTGTCAGGCGACATTCAGTACTTC. Its protein product is CASSLSGDIQYF. The rearrangement uses TRBV5-5 and TRBJ2-4; D unresolved. Trimming left V 1 base short and J 8 bases short, with 7 bases between. There are 12 residues in the CDR3. Germline V gives CDR1 SGHKS, CDR2 YYEKEE (reference sequence).

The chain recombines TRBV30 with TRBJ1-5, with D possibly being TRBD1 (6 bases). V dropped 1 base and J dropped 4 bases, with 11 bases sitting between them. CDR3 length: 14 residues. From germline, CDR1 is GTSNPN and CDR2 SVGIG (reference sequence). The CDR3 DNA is TGTGCCTGGAGTGGGGGGGCAGCGAATCAGCCCCAGCATTTT. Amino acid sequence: CAWSGGAANQPQHF.

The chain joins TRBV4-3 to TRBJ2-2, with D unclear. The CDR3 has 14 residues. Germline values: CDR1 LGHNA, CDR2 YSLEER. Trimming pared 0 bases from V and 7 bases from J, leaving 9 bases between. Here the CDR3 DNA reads TGCGCCAGCAGCCAAGAGGCAGGATTCGGGGAGCTGTTTTTT. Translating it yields CASSQEAGFGELFF.

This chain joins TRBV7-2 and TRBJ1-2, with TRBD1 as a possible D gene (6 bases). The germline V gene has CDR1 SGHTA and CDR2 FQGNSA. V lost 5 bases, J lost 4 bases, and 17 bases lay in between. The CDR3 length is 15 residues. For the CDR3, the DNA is TGTGCCAGCAGCACGCCTCGGGGGGCTGGCTATGGCTACACCTTC. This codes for CASSTPRGAGYGYTF.